Below are 26 T cell receptor beta chains sequenced from a single sample in a study of response to subunit inactivated influenza vaccine. TCRdb redid the calling of the RT-PCR reads with MiXCR, one entry per CDR3 protein. In the table there are about 190,000 distinct CDR3 sequences, approximately 14% of which are singletons. The sequences come from CD8+ T cells sorted from PBMCs, collected around 5 days after vaccination. Every receptor here comes from a man aged 50-59 years who received an inactivated influenza vaccine.

In its sample, this clonotype was seen a few times. J is TRBJ2-7 and V is TRBV7-9, with TRBD2 as a possible D gene (6 bases). The CDR3 runs 15 residues. CDR1 is SEHNR and CDR2 is FQNEAQ in the germline V gene (reference sequence). Trimming pared 0 bases from V and 2 bases from J, leaving 11 bases between. The CDR3 DNA is TGTGCCAGCAGCTTAGCGGGGCGGGGAACCTACGAGCAGTACTTC. This translates into CASSLAGRGTYEQYF.

This clonotype was picked up a small number of times. The V and J genes are TRBV29-1 and TRBJ1-1, with unresolved D. V was shortened by 4 bases and J by 7 bases, with 16 bases between the two germline ends. Germline loops: CDR1 SQVTM, CDR2 ANQGSEA. The CDR3 contains 13 residues. CDR3: CSVGFSPTDEAFF. CDR3 coding DNA: TGCAGCGTTGGTTTCTCGCCTACCGATGAAGCTTTCTTT.

In its sample, this clonotype was seen a few times. V usage is TRBV2 and J usage is TRBJ2-7; unclear D gene. The CDR3 loop spans 13 amino acids. Trimming removed 4 bases from V and 0 bases from J, with 7 bases in between. CDR1 and CDR2 (germline): SNHLY, FYNNEI. The CDR3 nucleotides read TGTGCCAGCAGTGCGGTTCCCTCCTACGAGCAGTACTTC. As protein: CASSAVPSYEQYF.

The genes are TRBV11-2 and TRBJ2-7, with 9 bases that match TRBD2. The CDR3 length is 18 residues. From germline, CDR1 is SGHAT and CDR2 FQNNGV. The J segment lost 1 base and the V segment lost 5 bases, leaving 15 bases of the junction unmatched. The CDR3 sequence is CASSPGGLAEDRSYEQYF. DNA of the CDR3: TGTGCCAGCAGCCCAGGGGGACTAGCTGAAGATAGGTCCTACGAGCAGTACTTC.

The genes are TRBV10-3 and TRBJ2-2; D gene unclear. This CDR3 is 18 amino acids long. Germline CDR1 is ENHRY and CDR2 is SYGVKD. The V end lost 1 base, the J end lost 0 bases, and 15 bases lay between the germline ends. CDR3 protein: CAISEWGTAATNTGELFF. CDR3 nucleotide sequence: TGTGCCATCAGTGAGTGGGGAACGGCAGCAACGAACACCGGGGAGCTGTTTTTT.

The sample holds many counts of this clonotype. This chain uses TRBV25-1 with TRBJ2-5; 7 nucleotides line up with TRBD2. CDR1 and CDR2 from the germline V gene are MGHDK and SYGVNS. J was trimmed by 5 bases and V by 0 bases; bases with no gene match: 12. CDR3 length: 17 amino acids. The CDR3 DNA reads TGTGCCAGCAGTGAATATGGGCTAGCGGTCCGTCGGGAGACCCAGTACTTC. Translating it yields CASSEYGLAVRRETQYF. The variable domain in full, with the rest retrieved from reference TRBV25-1 and TRBJ2-5, is EADIYQTPRYLVIGTGKKITLECSQTMGHDKMYWYQQDPGMELHLIHYSYGVNSTEKGDLSSESTVSRIRTEHFPLTLESARPSHTSQYLCASSEYGLAVRRETQYFGPGTRLLVL.

This clonotype showed up just a few times. The J gene is TRBJ2-3, the V gene TRBV6-1; weak D call: TRBD1 (5 bases). Trimming shortened V by 2 bases and J by 5 bases, and 11 bases separated the two germline ends. The germline CDR1 and CDR2 sequences are MNHNS and SASEGT. This CDR3 has 14 amino acids. The CDR3 region has the DNA TGTGCCAGCAGTGAATGGGGCCGAGGAGATACGCAGTATTTT. This codes for CASSEWGRGDTQYF.

The V call is TRBV30, the J call TRBJ2-7; 9 bases line up with TRBD1. The CDR3 covers 14 residues. The germline V gene has CDR1 GTSNPN and CDR2 SVGIG (reference sequence). Trimming cost V 2 bases and J 4 bases; bases outside gene matches: 6. Here the CDR3 reads CAWSKNRGQYEQYF. The CDR3 bases are TGTGCCTGGAGTAAGAACAGGGGGCAATACGAGCAGTACTTC.

This clonotype was recorded many times. CDR3 protein: CSAREGEGTQYF. The CDR3 nucleotides are TGCAGTGCTAGAGAGGGGGAAGGGACCCAGTACTTC. The V call is TRBV20-1, the J call TRBJ2-5, with D perhaps matching TRBD1 or TRBD2 (5 bases each). Trimming took 0 bases from V and 7 from J, leaving 9 bases between them. Germline V gene sequence: CDR1 DFQATT, CDR2 SNEGSKA (reference sequence). The CDR3 totals 12 residues.

This clonotype was seen more than once but under ten times. The chain carries TRBV7-9 and TRBJ2-7; the D is unclear. The germline CDR1 and CDR2 sequences are SEHNR and FQNEAQ (reference sequence). This CDR3 spans 12 amino acids. Trimming left V 5 bases short and J 3 bases short, with 8 bases between. CDR3 region: CASSPRYYEQYF. The CDR3 DNA reads as TGTGCCAGCAGCCCAAGATACTACGAGCAGTACTTC.

This clonotype was observed at least ten times. The J gene is TRBJ1-2, the V gene TRBV28; D ambiguous. This CDR3 has 12 amino acids. Trimming cost V 1 base and J 8 bases, with 8 bases left between them. CDR1 is MDHEN and CDR2 is SYDVKM in the germline V gene. The CDR3 DNA follows: TGTGCCAGCAGTTTATTGCCCCAAGGCTACACCTTC. Its protein product is CASSLLPQGYTF.

V and J are TRBV12-3 or TRBV12-4 and TRBJ2-3; D uncertain. This CDR3 is built from 13 residues. Trimming left V 0 bases short and J 3 bases short, with 4 bases between. The CDR3 bases are TGTGCCAGCAGTTTAGCGCAAACAGATACGCAGTATTTT. It yields the protein CASSLAQTDTQYF.

This clonotype was observed a few times. This CDR3 reads CASSWTSGGNNEQFF. In DNA, the CDR3 is TGTGCCAGCAGCTGGACTAGCGGGGGGAACAATGAGCAGTTCTTC. The J gene is TRBJ2-1, the V gene TRBV7-9, with 14 bases aligning to TRBD2. CDR3 size: 15 residues. The ends lost 4 bases at V and 5 bases at J; junction bases unmatched: 1. Germline values: CDR1 SEHNR, CDR2 FQNEAQ (reference sequence).

This clonotype was seen only a few times. The J gene is TRBJ1-1, the V gene TRBV12-3 or TRBV12-4, with 8 bases lining up with TRBD1. With 3 bases clipped from V and 4 bases from J, the junction kept 4 bases outside the gene matches. This CDR3 is 14 amino acids long. Written as DNA, the CDR3 is TGTGCCAGCAGTTTTGGAGGACAGGGCACTGAAGCTTTCTTT. Translated: CASSFGGQGTEAFF.

This clonotype was detected a few times. This chain connects TRBV7-8 to TRBJ1-6; 10 bases are a match to TRBD1. Germline CDR1 and CDR2: SGHVS and FQNEAQ. The ends lost 7 bases at V and 10 bases at J; junction bases unmatched: 4. The CDR3 has 13 amino acids. The CDR3 coding sequence is TGTGCCAGCATGACGGGACAGGGGTCACCCCTCCACTTT. Its protein is CASMTGQGSPLHF.

Here the CDR3 reads CASSWGTSGRAFEQYF. The CDR3 DNA reads as TGTGCCAGCAGCTGGGGGACTAGCGGGAGGGCCTTCGAGCAGTACTTC. The chain links TRBV5-6 to TRBJ2-7, with 16 nucleotides matching TRBD2. The CDR3 has 16 amino acids. CDR1 SGHDT and CDR2 YYEEEE come from the germline V gene. With 3 bases clipped from V and 6 bases from J, the junction kept 6 bases outside the gene matches.

This clonotype has at least ten counts. The V and J genes are TRBV27 and TRBJ2-1; D ambiguous. CDR1 and CDR2 from the germline V gene are MNHEY and SMNVEV (reference sequence). The CDR3 consists of 15 residues. Trimming left V 1 base short and J 0 bases short, with 7 bases between. The CDR3 DNA reads as TGTGCCAGCAGTTTATGGGCTAGCTCCTACAATGAGCAGTTCTTC. Amino acid sequence: CASSLWASSYNEQFF.

The J gene is TRBJ2-7, the V gene TRBV20-1; 12 bases agree with TRBD2. This CDR3 has 16 residues. Per germline, CDR1 DFQATT and CDR2 SNEGSKA (reference sequence). V gave up 0 bases and J gave up 2 bases; unmatched junction bases: 5. For the CDR3, the DNA is TGCAGTGCTAGAGATCCCGCTAGCGGGAGGGCCTACGAGCAGTACTTC. Amino acid sequence: CSARDPASGRAYEQYF.

This clonotype was found many times. This chain connects TRBV5-1 to TRBJ2-3, with TRBD1 matching 8 bases. The CDR3 contains 16 residues. The germline V gene encodes CDR1 SGHRS and CDR2 YFSETQ. With 3 bases clipped from V and 0 bases from J, the junction kept 6 bases outside the gene matches. The CDR3 nucleotides are TGCGCCAGCAGCTCCGTGGACAGGGAGAGCACAGATACGCAGTATTTT. Protein: CASSSVDRESTDTQYF.

This clonotype was seen many times. V gene TRBV29-1 combines with J gene TRBJ2-7; 7 bases match TRBD1. Germline V lookup: CDR1 SQVTM, CDR2 ANQGSEA. This CDR3 comprises 13 residues. V was pared by 0 bases and J by 2 bases, with 1 base of the junction left unmatched. CDR3 DNA sequence: TGCAGCGTTGAAGACAGGGGGACCTACGAGCAGTACTTC. This gives the protein CSVEDRGTYEQYF.

The chain has TRBV20-1 and TRBJ2-3; the match to TRBD1 covers 8 bases. Germline assignment: CDR1 DFQATT and CDR2 SNEGSKA (reference sequence). CDR3 length: 15 amino acids. J lost 5 bases, V lost 6 bases, and 13 bases had no gene match. DNA for the CDR3: TGCAGTGCCGATAACCGGCAGGGGGCTGTAGATACGCAGTATTTT. It specifies CSADNRQGAVDTQYF.

J is TRBJ2-7 and V is TRBV5-6; possibly TRBD1 or TRBD2 for D (5 bases each). Germline-derived CDR1 and CDR2 are SGHDT and YYEEEE. The CDR3 consists of 14 residues. Trimming shortened V by 4 bases and J by 3 bases, and 14 bases separated the two germline ends. CDR3 residues: CASSPGTLGYEQYF. The CDR3 DNA follows: TGTGCCAGCAGCCCCGGGACCCTCGGCTACGAGCAGTACTTC.

This clonotype has a count of ten or more. The rearrangement links TRBV2 to TRBJ2-5, with TRBD1 matching 10 bases. The CDR3 covers 15 residues. The trim removed 6 bases at V and 2 bases at J, leaving 6 bases unmatched. CDR1 SNHLY and CDR2 FYNNEI come from the germline V gene. The CDR3 loop is CASSWTGGEQETQYF. The CDR3 nucleotides are TGTGCCAGCAGCTGGACAGGGGGAGAACAAGAGACCCAGTACTTC.

The table lists this clonotype with a few counts. The CDR3 sequence: CASSQGGGARITEAFF. The DNA for the CDR3 is TGTGCCAGCAGCCAAGGAGGCGGGGCTCGGATCACTGAAGCTTTCTTT. The rearrangement links TRBV4-2 to TRBJ1-1; the D gene is possibly TRBD1 (5 bases). CDR1 is LGHNA and CDR2 is YNFKEQ in the germline V gene. Trimming stripped 1 base from V and 4 bases from J, with 16 bases between. This CDR3 is built from 16 residues.

This clonotype was detected only a few times. The genes are TRBV7-8 and TRBJ2-1; 10 positions match TRBD1. CDR3 length: 15 residues. CDR1 SGHVS and CDR2 FQNEAQ come from the germline V gene. V gave up 5 bases and J gave up 8 bases; unmatched junction bases: 9. CDR3 amino acids: CASSPTTGGSDEQFF. CDR3 bases: TGTGCCAGCAGCCCGACGACAGGGGGCTCGGATGAGCAGTTCTTC. Full variable domain (outside the CDR3, taken from reference TRBV7-8 and TRBJ2-1): GAGVSQSPRYKVAKRGQDVALRCDPISGHVSLFWYQQALGQGPEFLTYFQNEAQLDKSGLPSDRFFAERPEGSVSTLKIQRTQQEDSAVYLCASSPTTGGSDEQFFGPGTRLTVL.

This chain connects TRBV6-2 or TRBV6-3 to TRBJ2-1, with D possibly matching TRBD2 (5 bases). The CDR3 runs 14 residues. The V gene's germline CDR1 is MNHEY and CDR2 SVGEGT. V was clipped by 10 bases and J by 6 bases, with 19 bases between them. The CDR3 is CATEGRGVINEQFF. CDR3 DNA sequence: TGTGCCACCGAGGGCCGGGGAGTAATCAATGAGCAGTTCTTC.